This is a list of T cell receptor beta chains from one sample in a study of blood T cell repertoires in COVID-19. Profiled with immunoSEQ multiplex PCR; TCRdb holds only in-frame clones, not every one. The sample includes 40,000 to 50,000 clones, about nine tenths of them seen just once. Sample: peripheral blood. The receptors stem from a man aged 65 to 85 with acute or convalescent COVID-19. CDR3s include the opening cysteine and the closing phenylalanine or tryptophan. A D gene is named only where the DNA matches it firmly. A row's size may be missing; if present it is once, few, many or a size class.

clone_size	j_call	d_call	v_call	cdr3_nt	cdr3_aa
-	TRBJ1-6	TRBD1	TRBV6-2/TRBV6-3	TGTGCCAGCAGCCCGGGACAGATTAATTCACCCCTCCACTTT	CASSPGQINSPLHF
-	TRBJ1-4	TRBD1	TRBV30	TGTGCCTGGAGTCGGGGACAGGGAATAAATGAAAAACTGTTTTTT	CAWSRGQGINEKLFF
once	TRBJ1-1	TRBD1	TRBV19	TGTGCCAGTAGCAACACCGGGACAGGGGGCACTGAAGCTTTCTTT	CASSNTGTGGTEAFF
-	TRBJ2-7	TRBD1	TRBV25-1	TGTGCCAGCAGTGGGGACAGGATCTCCTACGAGCAGTACTTC	CASSGDRISYEQYF
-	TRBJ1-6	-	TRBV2	TGTGCCAGCAGTGTTCAGACAGGACTTATAGCCCCTAATTCACCCCTCCACTTT	CASSVQTGLIAPNSPLHF
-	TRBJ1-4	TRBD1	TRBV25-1	TGTGCCAGCAGTGAACAGGGGGCAGATGAAAAACTGTTTTTT	CASSEQGADEKLFF
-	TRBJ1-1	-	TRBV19	TGTGCCAGTAGTATCTCCTGGCAGGGAAGCACTGAAGCTTTCTTT	CASSISWQGSTEAFF
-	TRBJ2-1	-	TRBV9	TGTGCCAGCAGCGTTTTTGCAGGGGGGCTCAATGAGCAGTTCTTC	CASSVFAGGLNEQFF
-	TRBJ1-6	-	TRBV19	TGTGCCAGTAGTATCAGCGCTAATTCACCCCTCCACTTT	CASSISANSPLHF
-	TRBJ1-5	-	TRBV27	TGTGCCAGCAGTTTAACAGGTAGCAATCAGCCCCAGCATTTT	CASSLTGSNQPQHF
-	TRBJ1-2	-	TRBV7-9	TGTGCCAGCAGCCCACTTGGAGCTAACTATGGCTACACCTTC	CASSPLGANYGYTF
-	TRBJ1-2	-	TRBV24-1	TGTGCCACCAGTGATTACACAGGGAATGGCTACACCTTC	CATSDYTGNGYTF
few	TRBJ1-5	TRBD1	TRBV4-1	TGCGCCAGCAGCCAAGCCAGGGGGCGCGTCAATCAGCCCCAGCATTTT	CASSQARGRVNQPQHF
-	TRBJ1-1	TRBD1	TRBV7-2	TGTGCCAGCAGCCTTAGGGGACAGGGGGCAACTGAAGCTTTCTTT	CASSLRGQGATEAFF
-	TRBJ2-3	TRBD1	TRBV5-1	TGCGCCAGCAGCTTAACAGGGGGCCGAACAGATACGCAGTATTTT	CASSLTGGRTDTQYF
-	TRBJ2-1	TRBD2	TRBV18	TGTGCCAGCTCACCAAAACGTAAACAGGCTAGCGGGGTCTCCTACAATGAGCAGTTCTTC	CASSPKRKQASGVSYNEQFF
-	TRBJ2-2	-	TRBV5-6	TGTGCCAGCAGCCCTGAGATCCACCTGAACACCGGGGAGCTGTTTTTT	CASSPEIHLNTGELFF
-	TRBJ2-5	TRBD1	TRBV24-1	TGTGCCACCAGTGATTCCCCTGACAGGGCTCAGACCCAGTACTTC	CATSDSPDRAQTQYF
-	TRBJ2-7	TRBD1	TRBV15	TGTGCCACCAGCAGAGGACGGGACAGGGACAACGAGCAGTACTTC	CATSRGRDRDNEQYF
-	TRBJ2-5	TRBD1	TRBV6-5	TGTGCCAGCAGTTGGGGACAGGGGAGGATGGAGACCCAGTACTTC	CASSWGQGRMETQYF
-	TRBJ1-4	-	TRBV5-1	TGCGCCAGCAGCTTGGAGAGGACAGTTAATGAAAAACTGTTTTTT	CASSLERTVNEKLFF
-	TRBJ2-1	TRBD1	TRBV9	TGTGCCAGCAGCGTAGCACCTGTGTCGGGACAGGGGGCAAATGAGCAGTTCTTC	CASSVAPVSGQGANEQFF
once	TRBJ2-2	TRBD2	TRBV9	TGTGCCAGCAGCGTCCCTACTAGCGGGGGGAACACCGGGGAGCTGTTTTTT	CASSVPTSGGNTGELFF
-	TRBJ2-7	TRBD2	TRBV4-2	TGTGCCAGCAGCCAAGGTAGCGGGGCCGCCTACGAGCAGTACTTC	CASSQGSGAAYEQYF
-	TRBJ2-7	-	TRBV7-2	TGTGCCAGCAGCGTACAGGAGTCCTACGAGCAGTACTTC	CASSVQESYEQYF
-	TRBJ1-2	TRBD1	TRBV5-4	TGTGCCAGCAGCTTGGCCTGGGGCGGACAGGTCGGTCGTGGCTACACCTTC	CASSLAWGGQVGRGYTF
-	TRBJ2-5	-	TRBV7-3	TGTGCCAGCAGCTTAAAGGGGGGGCGCGGTGAGACCCAGTACTTC	CASSLKGGRGETQYF
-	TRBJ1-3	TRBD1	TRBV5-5	TGTGCCAGCAGTTATCTGCCGGGACCCCAAGGGGGCCCTGGAAACACCATATATTTT	CASSYLPGPQGGPGNTIYF
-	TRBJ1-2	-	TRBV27	TGTGCAACCCGTGGGGGGTGGTATGGCTACACCTTC	CATRGGWYGYTF
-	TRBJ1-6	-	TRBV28	TGTGCCAGCAGTTTATCAGGGGCCTTTAATAATTCACCCCTCCACTTT	CASSLSGAFNNSPLHF
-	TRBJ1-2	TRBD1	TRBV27	TGTGCCAGCAGTTTATCCCTCCAACAGGGGGGACTTCCCAACTATGGCTACACCTTC	CASSLSLQQGGLPNYGYTF
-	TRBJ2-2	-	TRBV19	TGTGCCAGTACCCGCGGGAAGACAGCAACCGGGGAGCTGTTTTTT	CASTRGKTATGELFF
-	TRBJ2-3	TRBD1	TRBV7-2	TGTGCCAGTGGACAGGGGACAGATACGCAGTATTTT	CASGQGTDTQYF
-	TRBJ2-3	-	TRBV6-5	TGTGCCAGCAAGGGAGGTACGGGGACAGATACGCAGTATTTT	CASKGGTGTDTQYF
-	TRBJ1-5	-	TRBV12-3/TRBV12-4	TGTGCCAGCAGTTTCGCAGGGTATCAGCCCCAGCATTTT	CASSFAGYQPQHF
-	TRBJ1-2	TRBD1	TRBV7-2	TGTGCCAGCAGCTCAAGGACAGGGGTAGCCCTTTATGGCTACACCTTC	CASSSRTGVALYGYTF
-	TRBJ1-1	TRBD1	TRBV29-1	TGCAGCGCTGCAACGACAGGGAATGACGAAGCTTTCTTT	CSAATTGNDEAFF
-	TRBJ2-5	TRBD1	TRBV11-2	TGTGCCAGCAGCTTTGAGGTGAAGACAGGGGAACGGGAGACCCAGTACTTC	CASSFEVKTGERETQYF
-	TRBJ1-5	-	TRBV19	TGTGCCAGTAGTCCCGGGGCTAGCGTCTGGCCCCAGCATTTT	CASSPGASVWPQHF
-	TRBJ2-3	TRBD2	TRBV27	TGTGCCAGCAGCCACTTGACTAGCGGGGGGGCTAAAGATACGCAGTATTTT	CASSHLTSGGAKDTQYF
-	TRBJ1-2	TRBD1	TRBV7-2	TGTGCCAGCAGCTTCGCCGGGACAGGGTATTATAGCTATGGCTACACCTTC	CASSFAGTGYYSYGYTF
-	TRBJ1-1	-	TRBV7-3	TGTGCCAGCAGCTCATGGGGGGGCACTGAAGCTTTCTTT	CASSSWGGTEAFF
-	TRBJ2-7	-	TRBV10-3	TGTGCCATCAGTGGGTCCTCGTACGAGCAGTACTTC	CAISGSSYEQYF
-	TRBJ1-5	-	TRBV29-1	TGCAGCGTTCAGGGGCACAATCAGCCCCAGCATTTT	CSVQGHNQPQHF
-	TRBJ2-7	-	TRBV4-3	TGCGCCAGCAGCCAAGTTCGCGGGGCCAGGGAGCAGTACTTC	CASSQVRGAREQYF
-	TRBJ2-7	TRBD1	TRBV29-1	TGCAGCGTTAGAAGACAGGGGGCTAGAAACTACGAGCAGTACTTC	CSVRRQGARNYEQYF
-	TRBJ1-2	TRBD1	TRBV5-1	TGCGCCAGCAGCTTGGTTACAGGGGAAGGTAACTATGGCTACACCTTC	CASSLVTGEGNYGYTF
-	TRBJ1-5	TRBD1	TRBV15	TGTGCCACCAGCAGAGATGGACAGGGTCGATGGAATCAGCCCCAGCATTTT	CATSRDGQGRWNQPQHF
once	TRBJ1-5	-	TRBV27	TGTGCCAGCAGATATACCTACAGTAATAGCAATCAGCCCCAGCATTTT	CASRYTYSNSNQPQHF
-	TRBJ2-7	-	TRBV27	TGTGCCAGCAGCCTATCCATCCCGGGGGAGCAGTACTTC	CASSLSIPGEQYF
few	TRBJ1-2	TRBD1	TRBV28	TGTGCCAGCAACTACTTGGGACAGGGGGTAGATTACTATGGCTACACCTTC	CASNYLGQGVDYYGYTF
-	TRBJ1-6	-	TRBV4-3	TGCGCCAGCAGCCAAGAGTACAGCAGTAATTCACCCCTCCACTTT	CASSQEYSSNSPLHF
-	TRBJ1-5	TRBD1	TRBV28	TGTGCCAGCAGCCGGGGACAGGGGGGCTCGGCCCAGCATTTT	CASSRGQGGSAQHF
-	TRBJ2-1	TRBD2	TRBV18	TGTGCCAGCTCAGTTATACTAGCGGAGTACAATGAGCAGTTCTTC	CASSVILAEYNEQFF